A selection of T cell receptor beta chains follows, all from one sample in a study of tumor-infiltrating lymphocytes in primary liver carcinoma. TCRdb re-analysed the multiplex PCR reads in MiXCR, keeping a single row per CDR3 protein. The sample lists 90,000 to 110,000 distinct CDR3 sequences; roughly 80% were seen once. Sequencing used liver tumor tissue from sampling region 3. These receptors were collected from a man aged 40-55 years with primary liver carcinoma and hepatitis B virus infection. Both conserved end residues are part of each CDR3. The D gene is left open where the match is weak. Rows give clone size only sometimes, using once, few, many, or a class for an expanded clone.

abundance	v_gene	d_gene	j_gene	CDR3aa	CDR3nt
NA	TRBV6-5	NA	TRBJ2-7	CASSSPPGHVSYEQYF	TGTGCCAGCAGTTCCCCACCGGGACATGTGTCTTACGAGCAGTACTTC
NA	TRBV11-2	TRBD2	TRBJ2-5	CASSLGTSGQGIQYF	TGTGCCAGCAGCTTAGGGACTAGCGGACAAGGGATCCAGTACTTC
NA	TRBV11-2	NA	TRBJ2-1	CAGCLGSGGAYEQFF	TGTGCCGGCTGCTTAGGGTCCGGTGGGGCGTATGAGCAGTTCTTC
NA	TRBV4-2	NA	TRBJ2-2	CARSQLTNQTGELFF	TGTGCCAGGAGCCAGTTGACAAACCAAACCGGGGAGCTGTTTTTT
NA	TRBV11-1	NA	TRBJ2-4	CASSFPGSSWTKNIQYF	TGTGCCAGCAGCTTTCCCGGGAGTAGTTGGACTAAAAACATTCAGTACTTC
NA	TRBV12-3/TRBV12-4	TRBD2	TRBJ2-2	CASTLTSGNTGDPFF	TGTGCCAGCACCCTGACTAGCGGGAACACCGGGGACCCGTTTTTT
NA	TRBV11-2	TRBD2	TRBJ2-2	CASSQAGKQNTGELFF	TGTGCCAGCAGCCAAGCGGGGAAACAGAACACTGGGGAACTGTTTTTT
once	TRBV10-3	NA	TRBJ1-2	CAINLEREGDGYTF	TGTGCCATCAATCTCGAGAGGGAAGGGGATGGCTACACCTTC
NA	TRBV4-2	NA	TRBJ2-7	CANSQGTDSEGYEQYF	TGTGCCAACAGCCAAGGAACGGACTCAGAAGGCTACGAGCAGTACTTC
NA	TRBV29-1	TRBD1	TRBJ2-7	CSVWTGRVGNQYF	TGCAGCGTTTGGACAGGGCGGGTGGGGAACCAGTATTTC
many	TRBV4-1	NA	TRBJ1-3	CASSQDGEPGLSGNTIYF	TGCGCCAGCAGCCAAGATGGGGAACCTGGGCTCTCTGGAAACACCATATATTTT
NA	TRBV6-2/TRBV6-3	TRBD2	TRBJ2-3	CASSYSTSIDTQYF	TGTGCCAGCAGTTACTCGACTAGCATAGATACACAGTATTTT
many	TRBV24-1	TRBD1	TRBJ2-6	CATSDPGGSGANVLTF	TGTGCCACCAGTGACCCAGGGGGCTCTGGGGCCAACGTCCTGACTTTC
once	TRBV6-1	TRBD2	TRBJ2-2	CASSVTNGRASGELFF	TGTGCCAGCAGTGTGACTAACGGGAGGGCCAGCGGGGAGCTGTTTTTT
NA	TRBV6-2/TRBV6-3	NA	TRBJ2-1	CVSSYRSAKQFF	TGTGTCAGCAGTTACAGGAGCGCTAAGCAGTTCTTC
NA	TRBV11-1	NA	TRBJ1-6	CASSRTLVSQLHF	TGTGCTAGCAGCCGGACACTGGTTTCACAGCTCCACTTT
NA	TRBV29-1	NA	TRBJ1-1	CSGGLGWGMNTEAFF	TGCAGCGGTGGACTGGGTTGGGGGATGAACACTGAGGCTTTCTTT
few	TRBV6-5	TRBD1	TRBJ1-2	CASRPQGAVGYTF	TGTGCCAGTAGACCTCAGGGGGCGGTCGGCTACACCTTC
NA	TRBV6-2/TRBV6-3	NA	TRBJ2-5	CASSPYREGQETQYF	TGTGCCAGCAGTCCCTACCGAGAGGGCCAAGAGACCCAGTACTTC
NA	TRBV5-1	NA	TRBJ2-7	CASSFGAGNDQYF	TGCGCCAGTAGCTTCGGGGCAGGAAACGATCAGTACTTC
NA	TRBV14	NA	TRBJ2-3	CAGSQDGEGTQYF	TGTGCCGGCAGCCAAGACGGCGAAGGTACGCAGTATTTT
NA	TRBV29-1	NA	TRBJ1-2	CSVEEGRRSYGYAF	TGCAGCGTTGAAGAGGGCCGCAGGTCATATGGCTACGCCTTC
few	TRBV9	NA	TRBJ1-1	CASSRMINTEAFF	TGTGCCAGCAGCAGGATGATCAACACTGAAGCTTTCTTT
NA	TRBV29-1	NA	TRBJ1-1	CSVVPGWGMNTEASF	TGCAGCGTTGTCCCGGGATGGGGCATGAACACTGAGGCCTCCTTT
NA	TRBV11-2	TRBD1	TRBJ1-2	CTSSLDDGTGNYGYTF	TGTACCAGCAGTTTAGATGACGGGACAGGGAACTATGGCTACACCTTC
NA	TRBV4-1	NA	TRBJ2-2	CVCSQPARGVGDTGELFF	TGCGTCTGTAGCCAACCCGCCCGAGGGGTCGGGGACACCGGGGAGCTGTTTTTT
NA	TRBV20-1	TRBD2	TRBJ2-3	CSVTGAGTSSSTDTQYF	TGCAGTGTCACCGGGGCCGGGACTAGCAGTAGCACAGATACGCAGTATTTT
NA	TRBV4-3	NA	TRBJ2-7	CASTQGQVSYGQYF	TGCGCCAGCACCCAAGGTCAGGTCTCCTACGGGCAGTACTTC
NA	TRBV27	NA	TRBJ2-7	CTSSLKGGTYEQYF	TGTACCAGCAGTTTAAAAGGAGGAACCTACGAGCAGTACTTC
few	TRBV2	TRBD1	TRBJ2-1	CASSLGQGSDEQFF	TGTGCCAGCAGTCTCGGACAGGGTTCCGATGAGCAGTTCTTC
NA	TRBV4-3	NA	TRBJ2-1	CARSQDRSESHNEQFF	TGCGCCAGGAGCCAAGATAGGAGCGAGTCTCACAATGAGCAGTTCTTC
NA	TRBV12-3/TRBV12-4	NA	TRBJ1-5	CACSLARDEPQHF	TGTGCCTGCAGTTTAGCTCGGGATGAGCCCCAGCATTTT